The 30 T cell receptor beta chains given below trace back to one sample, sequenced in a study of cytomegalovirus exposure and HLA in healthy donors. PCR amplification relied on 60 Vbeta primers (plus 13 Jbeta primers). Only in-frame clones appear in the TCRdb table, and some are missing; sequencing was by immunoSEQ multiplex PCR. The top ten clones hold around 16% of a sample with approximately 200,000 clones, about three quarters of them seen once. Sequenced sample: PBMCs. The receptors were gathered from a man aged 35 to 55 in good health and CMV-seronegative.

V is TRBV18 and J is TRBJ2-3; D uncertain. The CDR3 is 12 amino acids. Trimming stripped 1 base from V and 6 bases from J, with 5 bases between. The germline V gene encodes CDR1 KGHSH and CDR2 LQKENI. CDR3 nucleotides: TGTGCCAGCTCACCACGCGCGGATACGCAGTATTTT. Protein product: CASSPRADTQYF.

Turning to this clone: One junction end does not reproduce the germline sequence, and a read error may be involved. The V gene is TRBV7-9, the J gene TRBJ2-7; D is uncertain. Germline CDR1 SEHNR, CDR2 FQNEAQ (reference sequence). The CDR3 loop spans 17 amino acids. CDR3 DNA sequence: TGTTCCAGCAGCTTTTTTCCCATGGCCCGAAGCTCCTACGAGCAGTACTTC. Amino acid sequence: CSSSFFPMARSSYEQYF.

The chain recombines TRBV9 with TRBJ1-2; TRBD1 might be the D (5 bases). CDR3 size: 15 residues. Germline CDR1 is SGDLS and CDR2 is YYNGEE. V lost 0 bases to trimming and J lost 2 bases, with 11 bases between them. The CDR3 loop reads CASSVATGRNYGYTF. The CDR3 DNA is TGTGCCAGCAGCGTAGCTACAGGTCGGAACTATGGCTACACCTTC.

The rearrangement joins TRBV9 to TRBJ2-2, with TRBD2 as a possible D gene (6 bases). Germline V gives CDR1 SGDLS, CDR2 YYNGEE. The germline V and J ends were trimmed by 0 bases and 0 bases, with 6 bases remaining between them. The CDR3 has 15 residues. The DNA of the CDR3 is TGTGCCAGCAGCGTAGGACTAGCGAACACCGGGGAGCTGTTTTTT. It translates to CASSVGLANTGELFF. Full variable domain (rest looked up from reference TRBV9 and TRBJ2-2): DSGVTQTPKHLITATGQRVTLRCSPRSGDLSVYWYQQSLDQGLQFLIQYYNGEERAKGNILERFSAQQFPDLHSELNLSSLELGDSALYFCASSVGLANTGELFFGEGSRLTVL.

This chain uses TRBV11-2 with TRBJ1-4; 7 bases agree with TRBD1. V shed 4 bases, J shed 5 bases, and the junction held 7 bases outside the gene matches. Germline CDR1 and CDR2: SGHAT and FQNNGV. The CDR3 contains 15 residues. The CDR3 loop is CASSSQTGTNEKLFF. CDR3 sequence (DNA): TGTGCCAGCAGCTCCCAGACAGGGACCAATGAAAAACTGTTTTTT. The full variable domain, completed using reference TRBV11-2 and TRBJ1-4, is EAGVAQSPRYKIIEKRQSVAFWCNPISGHATLYWYQQILGQGPKLLIQFQNNGVVDDSQLPKDRFSAERLKGVDSTLKIQPAKLEDSAVYLCASSSQTGTNEKLFFGSGTQLSVL.

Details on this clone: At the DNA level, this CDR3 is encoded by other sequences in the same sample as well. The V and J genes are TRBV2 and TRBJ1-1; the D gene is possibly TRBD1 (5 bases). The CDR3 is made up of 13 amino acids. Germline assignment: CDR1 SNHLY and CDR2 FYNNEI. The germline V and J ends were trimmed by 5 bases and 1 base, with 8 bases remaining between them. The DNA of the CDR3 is TGTGCCAGCAGTCGTCAGGGGAACACTGAAGCTTTCTTT. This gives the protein CASSRQGNTEAFF.

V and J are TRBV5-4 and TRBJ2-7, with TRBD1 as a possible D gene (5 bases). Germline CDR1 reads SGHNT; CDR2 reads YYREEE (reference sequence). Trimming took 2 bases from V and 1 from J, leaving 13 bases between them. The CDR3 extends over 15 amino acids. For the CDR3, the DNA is TGTGCCAGCAGCTTCGAGACAGAGTTTTCCTACGAGCAGTACTTC. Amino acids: CASSFETEFSYEQYF.

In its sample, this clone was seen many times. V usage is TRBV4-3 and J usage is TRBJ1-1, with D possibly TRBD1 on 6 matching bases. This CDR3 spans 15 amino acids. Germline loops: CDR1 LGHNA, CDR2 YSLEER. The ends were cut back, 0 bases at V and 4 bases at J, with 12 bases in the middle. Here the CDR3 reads CASSQDQGGGTEAFF. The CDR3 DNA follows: TGCGCCAGCAGCCAAGATCAAGGGGGGGGCACTGAAGCTTTCTTT.

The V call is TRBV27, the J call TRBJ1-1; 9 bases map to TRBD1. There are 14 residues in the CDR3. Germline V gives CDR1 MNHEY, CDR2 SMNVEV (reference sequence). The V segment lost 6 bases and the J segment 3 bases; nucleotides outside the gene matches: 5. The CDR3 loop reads CASSRDRVHTEAFF. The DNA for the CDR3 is TGTGCCAGCAGCCGGGACAGGGTCCACACTGAAGCTTTCTTT.

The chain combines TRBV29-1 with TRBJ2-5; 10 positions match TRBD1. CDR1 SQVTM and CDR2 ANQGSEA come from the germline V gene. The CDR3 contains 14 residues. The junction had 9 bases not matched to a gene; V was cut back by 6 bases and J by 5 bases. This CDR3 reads CSVAPTGGRETQYF. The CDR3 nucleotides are TGCAGCGTGGCCCCGACAGGGGGCAGGGAGACCCAGTACTTC. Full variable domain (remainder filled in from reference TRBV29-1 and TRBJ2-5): SAVISQKPSRDICQRGTSLTIQCQVDSQVTMMFWYRQQPGQSLTLIATANQGSEATYESGFVIDKFPISRPNLTFSTLTVSNMSPEDSSIYLCSVAPTGGRETQYFGPGTRLLVL.

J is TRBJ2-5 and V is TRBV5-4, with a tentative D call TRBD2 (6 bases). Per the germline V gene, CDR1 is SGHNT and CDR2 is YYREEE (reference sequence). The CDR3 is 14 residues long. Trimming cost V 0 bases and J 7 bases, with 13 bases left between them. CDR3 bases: TGTGCCAGCAGCTTGGGGCAGGGAGGTGGGACCCAGTACTTC. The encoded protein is CASSLGQGGGTQYF.

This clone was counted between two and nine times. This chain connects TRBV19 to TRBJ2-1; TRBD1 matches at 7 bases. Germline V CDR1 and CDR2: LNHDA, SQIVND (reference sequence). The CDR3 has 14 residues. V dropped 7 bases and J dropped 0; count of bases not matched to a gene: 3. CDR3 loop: CASTGDSSYNEQFF. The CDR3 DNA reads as TGTGCCAGTACAGGGGACAGCTCCTACAATGAGCAGTTCTTC.

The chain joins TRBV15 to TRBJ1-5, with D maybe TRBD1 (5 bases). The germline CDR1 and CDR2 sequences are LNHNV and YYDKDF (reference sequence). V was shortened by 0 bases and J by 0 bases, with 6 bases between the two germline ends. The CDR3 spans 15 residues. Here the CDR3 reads CATSRETVSNQPQHF. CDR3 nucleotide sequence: TGTGCCACCAGCAGAGAGACAGTTAGCAATCAGCCCCAGCATTTT.

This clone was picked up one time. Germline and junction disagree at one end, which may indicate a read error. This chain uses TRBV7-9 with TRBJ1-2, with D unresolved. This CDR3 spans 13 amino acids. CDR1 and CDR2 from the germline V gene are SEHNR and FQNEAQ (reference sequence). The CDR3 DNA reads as TGTTCCAGCAGCTTAGGGCAGAACTATGGCTACACCTTC. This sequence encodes CSSSLGQNYGYTF.

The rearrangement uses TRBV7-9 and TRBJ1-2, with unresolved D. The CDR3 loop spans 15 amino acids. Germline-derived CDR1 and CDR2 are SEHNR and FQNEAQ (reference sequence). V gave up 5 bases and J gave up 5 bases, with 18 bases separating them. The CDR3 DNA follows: TGTGCCAGCAGCGCAGAGGTTGGCTACATATATGGCTACACCTTC. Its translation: CASSAEVGYIYGYTF.

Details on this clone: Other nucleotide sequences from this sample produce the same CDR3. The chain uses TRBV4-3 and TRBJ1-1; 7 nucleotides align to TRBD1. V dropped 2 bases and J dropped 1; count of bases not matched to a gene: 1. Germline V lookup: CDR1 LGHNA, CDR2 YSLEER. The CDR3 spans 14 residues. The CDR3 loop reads CASSQRTGNTEAFF. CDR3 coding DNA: TGCGCCAGCAGCCAACGGACAGGGAACACTGAAGCTTTCTTT.

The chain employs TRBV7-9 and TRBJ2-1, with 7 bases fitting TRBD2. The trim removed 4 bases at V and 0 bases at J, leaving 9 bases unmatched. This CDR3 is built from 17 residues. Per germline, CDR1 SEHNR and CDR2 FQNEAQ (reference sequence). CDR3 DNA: TGTGCCAGCAGCTCCCTACTAGCGAGGAGCTCCTACAATGAGCAGTTCTTC. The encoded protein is CASSSLLARSSYNEQFF.

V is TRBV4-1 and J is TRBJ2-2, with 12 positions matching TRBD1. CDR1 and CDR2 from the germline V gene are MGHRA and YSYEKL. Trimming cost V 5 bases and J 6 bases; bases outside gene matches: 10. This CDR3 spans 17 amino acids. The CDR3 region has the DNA TGCGCCAGCAGCTTTTCCCCGGGACAGGGGGCGCCCGGGGAGCTGTTTTTT. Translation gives CASSFSPGQGAPGELFF.

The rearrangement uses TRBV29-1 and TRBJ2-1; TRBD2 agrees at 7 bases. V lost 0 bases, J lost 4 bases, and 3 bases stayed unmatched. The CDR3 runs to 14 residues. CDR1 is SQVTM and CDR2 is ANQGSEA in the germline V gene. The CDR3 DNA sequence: TGCAGCGTTGAAGATCTGGGGGGGTACAATGAGCAGTTCTTC. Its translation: CSVEDLGGYNEQFF.

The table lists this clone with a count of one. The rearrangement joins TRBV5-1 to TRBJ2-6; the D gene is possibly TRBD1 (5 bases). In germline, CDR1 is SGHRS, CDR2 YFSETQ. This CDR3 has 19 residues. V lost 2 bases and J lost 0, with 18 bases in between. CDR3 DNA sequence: TGCGCCAGCAGCTTTATGGGGCAGGGCGAAAACTCTGGGGCCAACGTCCTGACTTTC. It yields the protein CASSFMGQGENSGANVLTF.

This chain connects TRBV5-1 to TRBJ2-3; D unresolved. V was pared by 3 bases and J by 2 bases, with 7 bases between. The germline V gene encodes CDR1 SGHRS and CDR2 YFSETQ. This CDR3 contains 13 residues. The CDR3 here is CASSSQATDTQYF. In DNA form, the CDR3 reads TGCGCCAGCAGCTCCCAAGCCACAGATACGCAGTATTTT.

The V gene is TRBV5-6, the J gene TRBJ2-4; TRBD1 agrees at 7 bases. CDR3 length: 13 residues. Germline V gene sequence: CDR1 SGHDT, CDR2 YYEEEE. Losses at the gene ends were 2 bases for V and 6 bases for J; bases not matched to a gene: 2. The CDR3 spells CASSFRQGNIQYF. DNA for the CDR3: TGTGCCAGCAGCTTCAGACAGGGAAACATTCAGTACTTC. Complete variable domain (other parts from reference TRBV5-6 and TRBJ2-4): DAGVTQSPTHLIKTRGQQVTLRCSPKSGHDTVSWYQQALGQGPQFIFQYYEEEERQRGNFPDRFSGHQFPNYSSELNVNALLLGDSALYLCASSFRQGNIQYFGAGTRLSVL.

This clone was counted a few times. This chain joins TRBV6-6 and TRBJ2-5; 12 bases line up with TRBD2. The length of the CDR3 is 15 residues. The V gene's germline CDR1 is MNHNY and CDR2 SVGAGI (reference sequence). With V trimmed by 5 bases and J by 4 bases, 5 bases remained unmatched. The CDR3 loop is CASSGLAGLTETQYF. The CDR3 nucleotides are TGTGCCAGCAGTGGACTAGCGGGATTAACAGAGACCCAGTACTTC.

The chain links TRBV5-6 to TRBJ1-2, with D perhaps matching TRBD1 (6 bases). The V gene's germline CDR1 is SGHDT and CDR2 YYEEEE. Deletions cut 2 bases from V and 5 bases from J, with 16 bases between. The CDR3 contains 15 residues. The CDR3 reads CASSLEPTGPYGYTF. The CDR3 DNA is TGTGCCAGCAGCTTAGAACCCACAGGGCCTTATGGCTACACCTTC.

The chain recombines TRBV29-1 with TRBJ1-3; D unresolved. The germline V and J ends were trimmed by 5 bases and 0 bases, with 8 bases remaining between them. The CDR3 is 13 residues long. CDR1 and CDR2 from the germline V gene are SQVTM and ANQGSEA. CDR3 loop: CSVHVSSGNTIYF. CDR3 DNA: TGCAGCGTTCACGTGAGCTCTGGAAACACCATATATTTT.

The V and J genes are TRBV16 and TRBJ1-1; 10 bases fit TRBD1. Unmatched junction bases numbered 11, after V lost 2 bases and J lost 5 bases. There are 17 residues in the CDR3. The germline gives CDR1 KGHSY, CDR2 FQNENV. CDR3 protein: CASSQGPTGGGRTEAFF. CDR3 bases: TGTGCCAGCAGCCAAGGTCCGACAGGGGGCGGTAGGACTGAAGCTTTCTTT. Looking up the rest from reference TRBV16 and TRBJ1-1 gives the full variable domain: GEEVAQTPKHLVRGEGQKAKLYCAPIKGHSYVFWYQQVLKNEFKFLISFQNENVFDETGMPKERFSAKCLPNSPCSLEIQATKLEDSAVYFCASSQGPTGGGRTEAFFGQGTRLTVV.

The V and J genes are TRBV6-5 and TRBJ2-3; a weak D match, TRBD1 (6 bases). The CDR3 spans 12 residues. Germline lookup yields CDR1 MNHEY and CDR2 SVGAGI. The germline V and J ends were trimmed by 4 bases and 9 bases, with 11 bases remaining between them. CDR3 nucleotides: TGTGCCAGCAGTTCCCCGGACAGAACGCAGTATTTT. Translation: CASSSPDRTQYF.

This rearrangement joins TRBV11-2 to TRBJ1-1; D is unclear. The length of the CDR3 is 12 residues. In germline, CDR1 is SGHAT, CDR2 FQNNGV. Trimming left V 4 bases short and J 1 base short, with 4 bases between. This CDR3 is CASSYSNTEAFF. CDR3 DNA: TGTGCCAGCAGCTACTCGAACACTGAAGCTTTCTTT.

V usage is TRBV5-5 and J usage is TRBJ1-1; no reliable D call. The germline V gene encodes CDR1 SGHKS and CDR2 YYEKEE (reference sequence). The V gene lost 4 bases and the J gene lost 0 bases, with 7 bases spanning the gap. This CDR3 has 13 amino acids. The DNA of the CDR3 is TGTGCCAGCAGCGGGCAGGTGAACACTGAAGCTTTCTTT. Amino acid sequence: CASSGQVNTEAFF.

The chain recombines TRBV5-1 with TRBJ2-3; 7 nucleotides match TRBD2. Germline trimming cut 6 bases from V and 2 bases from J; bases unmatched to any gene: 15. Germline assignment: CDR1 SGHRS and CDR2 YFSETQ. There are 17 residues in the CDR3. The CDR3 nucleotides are TGCGCCAGCACCCCCAGTTCTAGCGGACAATTCACAGATACGCAGTATTTT. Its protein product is CASTPSSSGQFTDTQYF.